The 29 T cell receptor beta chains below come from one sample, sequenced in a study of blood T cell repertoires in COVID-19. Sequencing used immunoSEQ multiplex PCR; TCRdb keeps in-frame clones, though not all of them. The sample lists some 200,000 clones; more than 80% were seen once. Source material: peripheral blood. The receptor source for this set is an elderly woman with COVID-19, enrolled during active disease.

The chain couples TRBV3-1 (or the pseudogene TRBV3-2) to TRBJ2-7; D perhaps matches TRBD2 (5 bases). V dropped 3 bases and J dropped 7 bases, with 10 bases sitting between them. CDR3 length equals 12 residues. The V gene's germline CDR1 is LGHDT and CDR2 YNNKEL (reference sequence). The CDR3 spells CASSHAGGEQYF. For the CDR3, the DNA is TGTGCCAGCAGCCACGCGGGCGGGGAGCAGTACTTC.

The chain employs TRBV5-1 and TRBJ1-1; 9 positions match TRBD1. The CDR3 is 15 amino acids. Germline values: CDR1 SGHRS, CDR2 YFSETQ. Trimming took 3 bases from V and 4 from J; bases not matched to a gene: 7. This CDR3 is CASSSTGGKITEAFF. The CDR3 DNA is TGCGCCAGCAGCTCCACAGGGGGCAAAATCACTGAAGCTTTCTTT.

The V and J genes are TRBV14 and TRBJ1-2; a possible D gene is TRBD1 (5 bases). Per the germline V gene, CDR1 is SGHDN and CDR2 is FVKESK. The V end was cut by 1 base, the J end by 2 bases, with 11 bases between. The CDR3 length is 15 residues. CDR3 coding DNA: TGTGCCAGCAGCCAAGTGCAGGGATGGAACTATGGCTACACCTTC. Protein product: CASSQVQGWNYGYTF.

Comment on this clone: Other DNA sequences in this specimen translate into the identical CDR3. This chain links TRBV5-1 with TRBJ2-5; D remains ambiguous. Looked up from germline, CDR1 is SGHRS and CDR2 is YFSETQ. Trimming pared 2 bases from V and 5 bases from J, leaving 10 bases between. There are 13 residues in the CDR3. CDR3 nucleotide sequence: TGCGCCAGCAGCTTAAACAGCAGGGAGACCCAGTACTTC. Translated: CASSLNSRETQYF.

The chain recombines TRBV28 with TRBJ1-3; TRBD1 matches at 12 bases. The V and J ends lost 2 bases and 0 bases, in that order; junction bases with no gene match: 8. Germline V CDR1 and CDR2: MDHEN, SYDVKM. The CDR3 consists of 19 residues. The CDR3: CASSLVHGTGGPSGNTIYF. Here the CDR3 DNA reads TGTGCCAGCAGTTTAGTGCACGGGACAGGGGGCCCCTCTGGAAACACCATATATTTT.

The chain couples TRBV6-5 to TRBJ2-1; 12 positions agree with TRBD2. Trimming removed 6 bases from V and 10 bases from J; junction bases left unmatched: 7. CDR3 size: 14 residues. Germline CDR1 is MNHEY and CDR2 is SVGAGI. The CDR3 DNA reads TGTGCCAGCAGATCTAGCGGGGGGGCCCAGGAGCAGTTCTTC. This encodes CASRSSGGAQEQFF.

The CDR3 here is CASSYPGRQGTYEQYF. The CDR3 region has the DNA TGTGCCAGCAGTTACCCAGGCCGGCAGGGGACCTACGAGCAGTACTTC. V and J are TRBV6-5 and TRBJ2-7; D is perhaps TRBD1 (6 bases). Germline CDR1 MNHEY, CDR2 SVGAGI. V lost 2 bases and J 2 bases, leaving 16 bases between the germline ends. The CDR3 spans 16 residues.

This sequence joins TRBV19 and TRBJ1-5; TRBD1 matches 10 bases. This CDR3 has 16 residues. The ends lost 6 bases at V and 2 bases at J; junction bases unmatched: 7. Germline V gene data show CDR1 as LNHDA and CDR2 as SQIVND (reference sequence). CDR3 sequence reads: CASRPRDRGGNQPQHF. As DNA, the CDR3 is TGTGCCAGTAGACCGCGGGACAGGGGCGGCAATCAGCCCCAGCATTTT.

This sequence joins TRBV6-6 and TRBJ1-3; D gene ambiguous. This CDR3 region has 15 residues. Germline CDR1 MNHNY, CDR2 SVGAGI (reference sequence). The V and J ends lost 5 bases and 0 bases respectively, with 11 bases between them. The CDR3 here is CASSLPSSSGNTIYF. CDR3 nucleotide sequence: TGTGCCAGCAGTCTCCCATCGAGCTCTGGAAACACCATATATTTT.

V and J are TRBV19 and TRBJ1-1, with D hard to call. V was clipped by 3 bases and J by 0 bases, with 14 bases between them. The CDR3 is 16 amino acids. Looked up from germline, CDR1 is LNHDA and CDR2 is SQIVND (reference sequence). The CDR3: CASSIGGPGVNTEAFF. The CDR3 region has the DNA TGTGCCAGTAGTATTGGCGGGCCCGGGGTGAACACTGAAGCTTTCTTT. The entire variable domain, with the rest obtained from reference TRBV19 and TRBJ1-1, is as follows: DGGITQSPKYLFRKEGQNVTLSCEQNLNHDAMYWYRQDPGQGLRLIYYSQIVNDFQKGDIAEGYSVSREKKESFPLTVTSAQKNPTAFYLCASSIGGPGVNTEAFFGQGTRLTVV.

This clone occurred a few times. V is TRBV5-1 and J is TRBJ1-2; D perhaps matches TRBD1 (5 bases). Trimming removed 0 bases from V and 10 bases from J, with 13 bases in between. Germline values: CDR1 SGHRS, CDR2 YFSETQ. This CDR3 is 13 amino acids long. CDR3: CASSLGQGRDYTF. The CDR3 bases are TGCGCCAGCAGCTTGGGGCAGGGCAGAGACTACACCTTC. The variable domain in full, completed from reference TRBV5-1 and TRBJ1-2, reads KAGVTQTPRYLIKTRGQQVTLSCSPISGHRSVSWYQQTPGQGLQFLFEYFSETQRNKGNFPGRFSGRQFSNSRSEMNVSTLELGDSALYLCASSLGQGRDYTFGSGTRLTVV.

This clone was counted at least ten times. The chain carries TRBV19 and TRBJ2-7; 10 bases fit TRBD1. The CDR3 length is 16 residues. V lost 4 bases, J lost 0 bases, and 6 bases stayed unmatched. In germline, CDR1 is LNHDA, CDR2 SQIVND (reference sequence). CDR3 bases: TGTGCCAGTAGTAGGCCGGGACAGGGGACCTCCTACGAGCAGTACTTC. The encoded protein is CASSRPGQGTSYEQYF.

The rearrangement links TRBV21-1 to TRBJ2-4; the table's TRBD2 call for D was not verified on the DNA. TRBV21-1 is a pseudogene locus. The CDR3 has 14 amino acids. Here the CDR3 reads CASSLRVYKNIQYF. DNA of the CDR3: TGTGCCAGCAGCCTGCGGGTCTACAAAAACATTCAGTACTTC.

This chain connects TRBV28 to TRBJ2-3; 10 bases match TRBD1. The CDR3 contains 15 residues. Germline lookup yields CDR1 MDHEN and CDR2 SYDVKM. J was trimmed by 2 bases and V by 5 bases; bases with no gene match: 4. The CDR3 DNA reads TGTGCCAGCAGTGCCGGGACAGGGGACACAGATACGCAGTATTTT. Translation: CASSAGTGDTDTQYF.

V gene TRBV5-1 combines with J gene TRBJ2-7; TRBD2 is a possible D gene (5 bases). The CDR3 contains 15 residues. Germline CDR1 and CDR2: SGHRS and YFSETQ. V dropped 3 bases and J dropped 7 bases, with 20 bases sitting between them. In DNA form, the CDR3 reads TGCGCCAGCAGCTGGGAAGGGAGCCTTCCGGATGAGCAGTACTTC. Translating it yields CASSWEGSLPDEQYF.

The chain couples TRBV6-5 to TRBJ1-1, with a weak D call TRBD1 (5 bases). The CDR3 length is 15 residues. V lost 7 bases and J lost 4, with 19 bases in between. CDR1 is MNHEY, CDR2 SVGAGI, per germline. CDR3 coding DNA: TGTGCCAGCACTCCGGGACTACCGGGGGGCACTGAAGCTTTCTTT. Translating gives CASTPGLPGGTEAFF.

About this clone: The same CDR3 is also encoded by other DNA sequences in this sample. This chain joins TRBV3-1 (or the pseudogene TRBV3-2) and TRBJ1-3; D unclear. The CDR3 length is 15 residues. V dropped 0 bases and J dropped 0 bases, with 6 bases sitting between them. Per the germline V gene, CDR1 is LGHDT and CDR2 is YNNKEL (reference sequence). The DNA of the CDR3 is TGTGCCAGCAGCCAAGATTTGGCCTCTGGAAACACCATATATTTT. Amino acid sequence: CASSQDLASGNTIYF.

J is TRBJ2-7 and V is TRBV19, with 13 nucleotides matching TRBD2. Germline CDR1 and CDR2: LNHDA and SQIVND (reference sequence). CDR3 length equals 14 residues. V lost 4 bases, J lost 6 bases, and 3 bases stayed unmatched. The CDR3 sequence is CASSNRLAGGEQYF. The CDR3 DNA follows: TGTGCCAGTAGTAATCGACTAGCGGGAGGCGAGCAGTACTTC. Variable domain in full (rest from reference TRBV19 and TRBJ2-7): DGGITQSPKYLFRKEGQNVTLSCEQNLNHDAMYWYRQDPGQGLRLIYYSQIVNDFQKGDIAEGYSVSREKKESFPLTVTSAQKNPTAFYLCASSNRLAGGEQYFGPGTRLTVT.

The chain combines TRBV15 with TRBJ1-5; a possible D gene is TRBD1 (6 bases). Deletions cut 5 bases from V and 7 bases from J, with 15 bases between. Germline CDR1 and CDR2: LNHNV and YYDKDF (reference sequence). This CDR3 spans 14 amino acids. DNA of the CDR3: TGTGCCACCAGCTTGGGGACAATTGGCCAGCCCCAGCATTTT. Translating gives CATSLGTIGQPQHF.

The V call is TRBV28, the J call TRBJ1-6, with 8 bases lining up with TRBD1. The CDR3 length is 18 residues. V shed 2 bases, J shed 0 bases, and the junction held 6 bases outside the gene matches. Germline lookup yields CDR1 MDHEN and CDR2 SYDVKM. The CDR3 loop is CASSLRDRRSSYNSPLHF. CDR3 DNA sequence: TGTGCCAGCAGTTTACGGGACAGGAGAAGCTCCTATAATTCACCCCTCCACTTT.

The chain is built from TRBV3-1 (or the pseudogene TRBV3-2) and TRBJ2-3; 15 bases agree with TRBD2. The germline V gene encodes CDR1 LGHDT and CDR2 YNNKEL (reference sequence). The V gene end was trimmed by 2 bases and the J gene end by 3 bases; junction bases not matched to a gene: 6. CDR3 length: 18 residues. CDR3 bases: TGTGCCAGCAGCCAACCTATAGGGACTAGCGGGAGGACAGATACGCAGTATTTT. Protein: CASSQPIGTSGRTDTQYF.

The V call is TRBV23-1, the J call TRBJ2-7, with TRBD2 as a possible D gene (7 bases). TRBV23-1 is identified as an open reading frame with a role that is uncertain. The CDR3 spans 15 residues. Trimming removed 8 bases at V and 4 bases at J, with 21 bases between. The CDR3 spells CASPSVGGRVYEQYF. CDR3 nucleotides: TGCGCCAGCCCCAGCGTGGGGGGGCGGGTGTACGAGCAGTACTTC.

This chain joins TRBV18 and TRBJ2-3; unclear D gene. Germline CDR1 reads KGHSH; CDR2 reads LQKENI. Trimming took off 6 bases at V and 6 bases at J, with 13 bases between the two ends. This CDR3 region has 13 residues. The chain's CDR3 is CASSSSRSDTQYF. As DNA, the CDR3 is TGTGCCAGCTCCTCGTCTAGGTCGGATACGCAGTATTTT.

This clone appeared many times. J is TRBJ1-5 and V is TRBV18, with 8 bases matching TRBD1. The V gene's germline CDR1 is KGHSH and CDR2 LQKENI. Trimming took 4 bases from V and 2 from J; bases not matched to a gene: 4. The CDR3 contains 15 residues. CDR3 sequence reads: CASSLKQGGNQPQHF. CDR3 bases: TGTGCCAGCTCACTCAAACAGGGGGGCAATCAGCCCCAGCATTTT.

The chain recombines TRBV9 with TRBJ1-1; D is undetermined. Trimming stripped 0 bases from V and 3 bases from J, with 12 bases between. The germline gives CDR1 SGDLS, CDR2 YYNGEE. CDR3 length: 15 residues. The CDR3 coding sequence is TGTGCCAGCAGCGTAGGTTGGGCAGGCTACACTGAAGCTTTCTTT. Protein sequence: CASSVGWAGYTEAFF. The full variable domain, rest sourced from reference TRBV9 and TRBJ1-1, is DSGVTQTPKHLITATGQRVTLRCSPRSGDLSVYWYQQSLDQGLQFLIQYYNGEERAKGNILERFSAQQFPDLHSELNLSSLELGDSALYFCASSVGWAGYTEAFFGQGTRLTVV.

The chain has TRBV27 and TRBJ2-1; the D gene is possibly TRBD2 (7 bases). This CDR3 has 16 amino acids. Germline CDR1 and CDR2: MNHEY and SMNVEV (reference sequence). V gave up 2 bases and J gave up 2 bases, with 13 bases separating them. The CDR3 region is CASSLKAGTPYNEQFF. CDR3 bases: TGTGCCAGCAGTTTAAAAGCGGGGACACCCTACAATGAGCAGTTCTTC.

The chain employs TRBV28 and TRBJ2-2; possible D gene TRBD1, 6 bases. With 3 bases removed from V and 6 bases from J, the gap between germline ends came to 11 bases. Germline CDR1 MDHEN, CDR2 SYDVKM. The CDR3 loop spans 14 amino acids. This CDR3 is CASSLYRQAGELFF. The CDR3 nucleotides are TGTGCCAGCAGTTTGTACCGACAGGCCGGGGAGCTGTTTTTT.

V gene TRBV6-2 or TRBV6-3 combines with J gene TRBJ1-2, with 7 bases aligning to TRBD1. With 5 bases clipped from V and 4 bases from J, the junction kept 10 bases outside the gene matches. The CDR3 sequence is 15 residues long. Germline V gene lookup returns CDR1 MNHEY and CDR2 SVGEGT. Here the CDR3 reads CASSIRNRGPYGYTF. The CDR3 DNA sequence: TGTGCCAGCAGTATAAGAAACAGGGGTCCCTATGGCTACACCTTC.

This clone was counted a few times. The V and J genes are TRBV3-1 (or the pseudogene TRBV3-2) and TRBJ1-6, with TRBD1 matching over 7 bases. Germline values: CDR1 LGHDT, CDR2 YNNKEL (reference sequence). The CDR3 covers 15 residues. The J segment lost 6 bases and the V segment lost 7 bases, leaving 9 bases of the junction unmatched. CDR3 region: CASTYRGNGNSPLHF. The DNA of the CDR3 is TGTGCCAGCACCTACAGGGGTAATGGTAATTCACCCCTCCACTTT.